This TCR beta chain derives from a study of chemoradiotherapy in HPV16-positive cancers. TCRdb keeps only in-frame clones here, not all; method: immunoSEQ multiplex PCR. This sample has approximately 9,800 clones; roughly nine tenths occur once, and the top ten carry roughly 12%. The sequence was collected from a human donor with HPV-associated anogenital cancer. Sequences were derived from blood, sampled from a patient who underwent chemoradiotherapy.

DNA for the CDR3: TGTGCCAGCAGCGTACAGAGCTCTGGGGCCAACGTCCTGACTTTC. Encoded protein: CASSVQSSGANVLTF. The chain couples TRBV9 to TRBJ2-6; no clear D gene. V was clipped by 1 base and J by 0 bases, with 5 bases between them. Per the germline V gene, CDR1 is SGDLS and CDR2 is YYNGEE. The CDR3 runs to 15 residues.